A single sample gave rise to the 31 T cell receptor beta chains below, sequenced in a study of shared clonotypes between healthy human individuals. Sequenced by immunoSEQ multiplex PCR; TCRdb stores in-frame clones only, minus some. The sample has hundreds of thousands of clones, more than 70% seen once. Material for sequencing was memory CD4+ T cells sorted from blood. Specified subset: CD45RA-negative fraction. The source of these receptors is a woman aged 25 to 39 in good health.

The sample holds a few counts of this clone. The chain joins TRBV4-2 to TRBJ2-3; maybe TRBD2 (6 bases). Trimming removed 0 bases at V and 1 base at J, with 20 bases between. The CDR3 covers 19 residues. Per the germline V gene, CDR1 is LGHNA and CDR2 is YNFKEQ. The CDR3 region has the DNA TGTGCCAGCAGCCAAGAATGGGACCTTAGCGGAGCGGGCACAGATACGCAGTATTTT. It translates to CASSQEWDLSGAGTDTQYF.

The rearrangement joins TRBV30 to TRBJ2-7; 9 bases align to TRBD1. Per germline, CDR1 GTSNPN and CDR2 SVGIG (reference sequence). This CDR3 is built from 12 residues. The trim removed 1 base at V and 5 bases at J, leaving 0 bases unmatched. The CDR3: CAWSGDRDEQYF. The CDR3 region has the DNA TGTGCCTGGAGTGGGGACAGGGACGAGCAGTACTTC.

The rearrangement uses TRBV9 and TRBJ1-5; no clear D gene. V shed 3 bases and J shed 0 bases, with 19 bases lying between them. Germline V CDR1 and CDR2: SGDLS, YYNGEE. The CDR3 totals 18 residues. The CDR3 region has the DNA TGTGCCAGCAGCGCCGGTATAGGAGAGGGATATAGCAATCAGCCCCAGCATTTT. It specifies CASSAGIGEGYSNQPQHF.

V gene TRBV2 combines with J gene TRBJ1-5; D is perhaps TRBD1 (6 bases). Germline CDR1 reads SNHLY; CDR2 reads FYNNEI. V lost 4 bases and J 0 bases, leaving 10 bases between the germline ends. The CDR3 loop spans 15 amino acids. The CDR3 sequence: CASSAAGDSNQPQHF. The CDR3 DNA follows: TGTGCCAGCAGTGCGGCAGGGGATAGCAATCAGCCCCAGCATTTT.

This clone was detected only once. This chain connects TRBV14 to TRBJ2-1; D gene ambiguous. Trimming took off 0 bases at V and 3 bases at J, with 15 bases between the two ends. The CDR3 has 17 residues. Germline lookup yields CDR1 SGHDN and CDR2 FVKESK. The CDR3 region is CASSQEVGFGIYNEQFF. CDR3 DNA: TGTGCCAGCAGCCAAGAGGTTGGGTTCGGAATCTACAATGAGCAGTTCTTC.

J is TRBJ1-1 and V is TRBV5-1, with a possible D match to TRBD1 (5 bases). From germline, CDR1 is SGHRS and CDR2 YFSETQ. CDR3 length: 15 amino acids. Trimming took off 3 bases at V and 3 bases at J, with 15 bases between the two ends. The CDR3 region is CASSWGGAVDTEAFF. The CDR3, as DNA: TGCGCCAGCAGCTGGGGGGGAGCCGTGGACACTGAAGCTTTCTTT.

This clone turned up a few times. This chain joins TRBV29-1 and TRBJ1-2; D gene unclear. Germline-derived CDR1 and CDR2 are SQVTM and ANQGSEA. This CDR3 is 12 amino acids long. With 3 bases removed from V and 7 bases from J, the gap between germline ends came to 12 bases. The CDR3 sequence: CSVERASGGYTF. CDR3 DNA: TGCAGCGTTGAGAGGGCTTCGGGTGGCTACACCTTC.

CDR3 in DNA: TGTGCCAGCAGTGGCCCGGGTACATACCACTACGAGCAGTACTTC. Encoded protein: CASSGPGTYHYEQYF. V is TRBV25-1 and J is TRBJ2-7; unclear D gene. Trimming shortened V by 4 bases and J by 3 bases, and 16 bases separated the two germline ends. The CDR3 consists of 15 residues. CDR1 MGHDK and CDR2 SYGVNS come from the germline V gene.

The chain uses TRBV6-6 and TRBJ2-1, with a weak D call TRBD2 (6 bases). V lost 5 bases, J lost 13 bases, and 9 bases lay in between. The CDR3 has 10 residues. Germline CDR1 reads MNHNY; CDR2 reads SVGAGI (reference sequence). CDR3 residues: CASSGGIQFF. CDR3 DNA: TGTGCCAGCAGTGGGGGGATCCAGTTCTTC.

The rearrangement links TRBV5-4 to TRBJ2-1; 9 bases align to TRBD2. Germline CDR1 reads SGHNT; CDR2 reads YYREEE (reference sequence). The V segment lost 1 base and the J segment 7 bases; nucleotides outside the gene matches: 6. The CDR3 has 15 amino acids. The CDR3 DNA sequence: TGTGCCAGCAGCTTGCCCTTTAGCGGGAGTAATGAGCAGTTCTTC. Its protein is CASSLPFSGSNEQFF.

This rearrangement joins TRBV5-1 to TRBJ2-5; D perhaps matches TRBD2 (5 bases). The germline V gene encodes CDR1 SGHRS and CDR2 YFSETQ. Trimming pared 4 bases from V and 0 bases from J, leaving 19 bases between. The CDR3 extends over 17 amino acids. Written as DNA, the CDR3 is TGCGCCAGCAGCCGGGGTTCTAAGCGGATACACCAAGAGACCCAGTACTTC. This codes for CASSRGSKRIHQETQYF.

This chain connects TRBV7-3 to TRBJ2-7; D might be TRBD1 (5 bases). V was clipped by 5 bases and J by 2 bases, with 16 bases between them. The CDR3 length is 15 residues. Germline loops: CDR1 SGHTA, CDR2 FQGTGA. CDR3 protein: CASSPAGLGAYEQYF. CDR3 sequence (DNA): TGTGCCAGCAGCCCCGCCGGGCTAGGGGCCTACGAGCAGTACTTC.

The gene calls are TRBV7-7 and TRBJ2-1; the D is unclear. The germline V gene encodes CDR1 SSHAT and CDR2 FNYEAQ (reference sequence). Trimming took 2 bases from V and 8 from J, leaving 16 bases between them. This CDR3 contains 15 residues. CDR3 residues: CASSLSRNSWHEQFF. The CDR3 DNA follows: TGTGCCAGCAGCTTAAGTCGTAATAGTTGGCATGAGCAGTTCTTC.

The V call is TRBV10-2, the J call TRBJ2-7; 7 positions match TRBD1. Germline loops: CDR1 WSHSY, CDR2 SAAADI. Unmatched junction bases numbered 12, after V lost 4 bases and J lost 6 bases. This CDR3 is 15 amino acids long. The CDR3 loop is CASSAAGGNTGEQYF. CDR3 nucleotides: TGCGCCAGCAGTGCGGCAGGGGGTAATACGGGCGAGCAGTACTTC.

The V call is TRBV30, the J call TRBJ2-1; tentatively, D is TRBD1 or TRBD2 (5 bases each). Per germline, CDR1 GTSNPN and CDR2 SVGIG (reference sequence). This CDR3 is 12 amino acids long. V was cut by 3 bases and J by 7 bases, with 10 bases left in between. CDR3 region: CAWSGGGNEQFF. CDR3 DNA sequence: TGTGCCTGGAGCGGTGGGGGAAATGAGCAGTTCTTC.

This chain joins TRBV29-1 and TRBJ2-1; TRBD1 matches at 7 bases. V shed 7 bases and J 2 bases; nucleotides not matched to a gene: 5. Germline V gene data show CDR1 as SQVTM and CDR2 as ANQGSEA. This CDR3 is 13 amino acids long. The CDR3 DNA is TGCAGCGCTGACAGGGATGCCTACAATGAGCAGTTCTTC. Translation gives CSADRDAYNEQFF.

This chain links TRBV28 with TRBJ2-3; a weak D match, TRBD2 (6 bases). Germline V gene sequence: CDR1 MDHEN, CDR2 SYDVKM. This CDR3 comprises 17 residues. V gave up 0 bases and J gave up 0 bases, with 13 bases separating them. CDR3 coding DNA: TGTGCCAGCAGTTTATGGGTCGGGAGAGGGAGCACAGATACGCAGTATTTT. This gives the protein CASSLWVGRGSTDTQYF.

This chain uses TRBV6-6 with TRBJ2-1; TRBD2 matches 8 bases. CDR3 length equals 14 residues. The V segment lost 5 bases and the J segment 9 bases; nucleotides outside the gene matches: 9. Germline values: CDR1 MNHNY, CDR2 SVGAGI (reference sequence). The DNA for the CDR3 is TGTGCCAGCAGTGATGGGCGGGAGGATGGTGAGCAGTTCTTC. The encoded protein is CASSDGREDGEQFF.

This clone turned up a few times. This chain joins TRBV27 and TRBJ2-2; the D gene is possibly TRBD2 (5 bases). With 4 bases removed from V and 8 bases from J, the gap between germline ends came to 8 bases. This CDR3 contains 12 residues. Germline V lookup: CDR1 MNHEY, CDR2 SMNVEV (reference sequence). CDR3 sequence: CASSSGLGELFF. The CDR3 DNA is TGTGCCAGCAGTTCCGGACTGGGGGAGCTGTTTTTT.

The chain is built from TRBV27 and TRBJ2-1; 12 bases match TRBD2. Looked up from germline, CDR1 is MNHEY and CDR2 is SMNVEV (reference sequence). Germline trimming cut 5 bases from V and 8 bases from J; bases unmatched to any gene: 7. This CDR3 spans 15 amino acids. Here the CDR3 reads CASSPRLAGVYEQFF. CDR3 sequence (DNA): TGTGCCAGCAGTCCAAGACTAGCGGGAGTATATGAGCAGTTCTTC.

CDR3 DNA: TGTGCCAGCAGCCAAGTGGTCACTAGCGGGATCCACAATGAGCAGTTCTTC. It specifies CASSQVVTSGIHNEQFF. V gene TRBV4-2 combines with J gene TRBJ2-1; 10 positions agree with TRBD2. This CDR3 region has 17 residues. CDR1 and CDR2 (germline): LGHNA, YNFKEQ. Trimming took 1 base from V and 5 from J; bases not matched to a gene: 8.

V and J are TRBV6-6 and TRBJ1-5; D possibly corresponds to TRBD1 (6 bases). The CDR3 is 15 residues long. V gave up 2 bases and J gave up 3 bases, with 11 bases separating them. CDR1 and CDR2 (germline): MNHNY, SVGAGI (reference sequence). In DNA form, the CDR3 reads TGTGCCAGCAGTTACGCACAGGGAGACAATCAGCCCCAGCATTTT. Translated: CASSYAQGDNQPQHF.

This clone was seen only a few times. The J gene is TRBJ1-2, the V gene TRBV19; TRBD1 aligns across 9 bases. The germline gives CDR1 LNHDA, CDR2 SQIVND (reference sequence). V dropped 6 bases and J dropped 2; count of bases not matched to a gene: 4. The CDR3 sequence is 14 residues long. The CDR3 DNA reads TGTGCCAGTAGAGTGGGACAGGGAAACTATGGCTACACCTTC. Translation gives CASRVGQGNYGYTF. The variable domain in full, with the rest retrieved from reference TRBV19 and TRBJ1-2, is DGGITQSPKYLFRKEGQNVTLSCEQNLNHDAMYWYRQDPGQGLRLIYYSQIVNDFQKGDIAEGYSVSREKKESFPLTVTSAQKNPTAFYLCASRVGQGNYGYTFGSGTRLTVV.

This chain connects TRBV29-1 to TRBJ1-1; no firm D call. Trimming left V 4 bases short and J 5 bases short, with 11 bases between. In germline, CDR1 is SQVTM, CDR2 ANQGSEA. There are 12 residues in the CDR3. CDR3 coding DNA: TGCAGCGTTGTTCGAGAAGCTACTGAAGCTTTCTTT. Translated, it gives CSVVREATEAFF.

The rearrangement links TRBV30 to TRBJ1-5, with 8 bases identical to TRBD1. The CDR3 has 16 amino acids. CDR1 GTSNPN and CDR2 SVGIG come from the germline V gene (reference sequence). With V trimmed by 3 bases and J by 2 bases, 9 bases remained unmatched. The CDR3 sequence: CAWRLTGGTGNQPQHF. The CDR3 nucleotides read TGTGCCTGGAGGTTAACAGGGGGTACGGGCAATCAGCCCCAGCATTTT.

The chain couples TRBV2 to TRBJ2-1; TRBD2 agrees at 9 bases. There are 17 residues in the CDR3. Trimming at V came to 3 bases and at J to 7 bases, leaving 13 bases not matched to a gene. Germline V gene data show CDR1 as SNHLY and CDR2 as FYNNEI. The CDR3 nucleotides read TGTGCCAGCAGTGACAGGCTAGCGGGGCAGAGGAGGAATGAGCAGTTCTTC. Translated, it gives CASSDRLAGQRRNEQFF.

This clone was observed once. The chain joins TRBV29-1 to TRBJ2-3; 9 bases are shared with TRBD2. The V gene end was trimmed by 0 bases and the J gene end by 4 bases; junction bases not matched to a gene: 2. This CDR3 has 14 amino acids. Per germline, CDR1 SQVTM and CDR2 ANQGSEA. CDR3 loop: CSVEELAGADTQYF. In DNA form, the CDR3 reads TGCAGCGTTGAAGAATTAGCGGGAGCAGATACGCAGTATTTT.

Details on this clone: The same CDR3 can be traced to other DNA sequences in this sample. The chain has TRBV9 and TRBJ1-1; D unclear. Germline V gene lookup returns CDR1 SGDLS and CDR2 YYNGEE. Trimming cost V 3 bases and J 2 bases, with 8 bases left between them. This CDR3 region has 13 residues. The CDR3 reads CASSAGVNTEAFF. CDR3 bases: TGTGCCAGCAGCGCCGGAGTTAACACTGAAGCTTTCTTT.

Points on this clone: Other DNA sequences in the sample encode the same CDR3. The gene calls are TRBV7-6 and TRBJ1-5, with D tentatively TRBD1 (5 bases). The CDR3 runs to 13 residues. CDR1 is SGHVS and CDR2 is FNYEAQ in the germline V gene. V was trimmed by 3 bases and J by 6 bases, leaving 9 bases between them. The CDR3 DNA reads TGTGCCAGCAGCTTGCAGGGCGGTCAGCCCCAGCATTTT. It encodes CASSLQGGQPQHF.

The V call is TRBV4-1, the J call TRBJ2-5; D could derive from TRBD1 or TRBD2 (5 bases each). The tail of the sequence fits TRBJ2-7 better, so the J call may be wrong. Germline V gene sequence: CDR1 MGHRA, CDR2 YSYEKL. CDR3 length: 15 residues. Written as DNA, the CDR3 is TGCGCCAGCAGCCAAAGGACCCCAGGGAGCTACGAGCAGTACTTC. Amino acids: CASSQRTPGSYEQYF.

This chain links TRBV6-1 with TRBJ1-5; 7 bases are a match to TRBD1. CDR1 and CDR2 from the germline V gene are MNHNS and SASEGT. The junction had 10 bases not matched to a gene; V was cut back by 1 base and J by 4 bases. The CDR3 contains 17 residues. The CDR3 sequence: CASSEEGAGAGNQPQHF. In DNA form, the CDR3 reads TGTGCCAGCAGTGAAGAGGGGGCAGGGGCTGGGAATCAGCCCCAGCATTTT.